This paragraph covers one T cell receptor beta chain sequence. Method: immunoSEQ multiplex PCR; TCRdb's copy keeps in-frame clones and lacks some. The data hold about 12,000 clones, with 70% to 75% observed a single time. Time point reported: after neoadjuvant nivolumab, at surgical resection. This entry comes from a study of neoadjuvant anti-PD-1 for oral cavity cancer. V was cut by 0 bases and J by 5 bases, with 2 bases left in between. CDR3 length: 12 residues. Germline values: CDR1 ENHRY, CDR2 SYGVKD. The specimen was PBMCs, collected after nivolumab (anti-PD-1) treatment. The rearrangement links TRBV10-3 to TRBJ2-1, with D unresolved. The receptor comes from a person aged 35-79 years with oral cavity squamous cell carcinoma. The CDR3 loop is CAISESDNEQFF. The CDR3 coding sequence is TGTGCCATCAGTGAGTCCGACAATGAGCAGTTCTTC.